The rows below give T cell receptor beta chains drawn from one sample of a study of CD8 T cells in ankylosing spondylitis. TCRdb recomputed calls from the 5' RACE reads with MiXCR, one row per CDR3 protein. The data show about 400,000 distinct CDR3 sequences, approximately 20% seen once. Material: blood, either unsorted or a sorted T cell fraction (not recorded which). The receptors here all came from a male donor with ankylosing spondylitis. CDR3s include the opening cysteine and the closing phenylalanine or tryptophan. A D gene is named only where the DNA matches it firmly. Not every row has a clone size; where given, it reads once, few, many or a size class.

clone_size: medium-sized
v_call: TRBV7-8
j_call: TRBJ2-3
d_call: -
cdr3_aa: CASSFPRGQRNTQYF
cdr3_nt: TGTGCCAGCAGCTTCCCCAGGGGACAACGTAATACGCAGTATTTT

clone_size: -
v_call: TRBV28
j_call: TRBJ2-1
d_call: -
cdr3_aa: CASSGGGPSYNEQFF
cdr3_nt: TGTGCCAGCAGCGGTGGCGGACCTTCCTACAATGAGCAGTTCTTC

clone_size: -
v_call: TRBV6-1
j_call: TRBJ2-1
d_call: TRBD2
cdr3_aa: CASSPEGGAGGPYNEQFF
cdr3_nt: TGTGCCAGCAGCCCCGAAGGTGGGGCGGGAGGGCCCTACAATGAGCAGTTCTTC

clone_size: few
v_call: TRBV27
j_call: TRBJ2-1
d_call: -
cdr3_aa: CASSLQELAFRFF
cdr3_nt: TGTGCCAGCAGTTTACAAGAGTTGGCATTTCGGTTCTTC

clone_size: few
v_call: TRBV12-3/TRBV12-4
j_call: TRBJ2-6
d_call: -
cdr3_aa: CASSSRFSGANVLTF
cdr3_nt: TGTGCCAGCAGTTCCCGGTTCTCTGGGGCCAACGTCCTGACTTTC

clone_size: few
v_call: TRBV30
j_call: TRBJ1-2
d_call: TRBD1
cdr3_aa: CAWEDRGDYGYTF
cdr3_nt: TGTGCCTGGGAGGACAGGGGAGATTATGGCTACACCTTC

clone_size: few
v_call: TRBV6-5
j_call: TRBJ1-4
d_call: -
cdr3_aa: CASSYSLQGSFSNEKLFF
cdr3_nt: TGTGCCAGCAGTTATTCTCTCCAGGGATCTTTTTCTAATGAAAAACTGTTTTTT

clone_size: -
v_call: TRBV4-2
j_call: TRBJ2-2
d_call: -
cdr3_aa: CASSLRRAYTGELFF
cdr3_nt: TGTGCCAGCAGCCTTCGCCGAGCCTACACCGGGGAGCTGTTTTTT

clone_size: -
v_call: TRBV20-1
j_call: TRBJ2-2
d_call: TRBD2
cdr3_aa: CSAPYTSGPRTGELFF
cdr3_nt: TGCAGTGCTCCATACACTAGCGGGCCACGGACCGGGGAGCTGTTTTTT

clone_size: -
v_call: TRBV20-1
j_call: TRBJ2-1
d_call: TRBD1
cdr3_aa: CSCVQGSSYNEQFF
cdr3_nt: TGCAGTTGCGTACAGGGGAGCTCCTACAATGAGCAGTTCTTC

clone_size: -
v_call: TRBV7-2
j_call: TRBJ2-1
d_call: TRBD2
cdr3_aa: CASSWTRSEQFF
cdr3_nt: TGTGCCAGCAGCTGGACTAGGAGTGAGCAGTTCTTC

clone_size: -
v_call: TRBV2
j_call: TRBJ2-3
d_call: -
cdr3_aa: CASSSGTHSTDTQYF
cdr3_nt: TGTGCCAGCAGTTCCGGGACACATAGCACAGATACGCAGTATTTT

clone_size: -
v_call: TRBV6-1
j_call: TRBJ2-1
d_call: TRBD2
cdr3_aa: CASSEGTGGRSYNEQFF
cdr3_nt: TGTGCCAGCAGTGAAGGTACGGGCGGGAGATCCTACAATGAGCAGTTCTTC

clone_size: -
v_call: TRBV20-1
j_call: TRBJ2-5
d_call: TRBD1
cdr3_aa: CSASGQGSGRETQYF
cdr3_nt: TGCAGTGCTAGCGGACAGGGGAGCGGGCGAGAGACCCAGTACTTC

clone_size: -
v_call: TRBV11-3
j_call: TRBJ2-5
d_call: -
cdr3_aa: CASSLVWGETQYF
cdr3_nt: TGTGCCAGCAGCTTAGTCTGGGGTGAGACCCAGTACTTC

clone_size: -
v_call: TRBV10-3
j_call: TRBJ2-1
d_call: TRBD2
cdr3_aa: CAISGLAGGYNEQFF
cdr3_nt: TGTGCCATCAGTGGACTAGCGGGAGGCTACAATGAGCAGTTCTTC

clone_size: -
v_call: TRBV29-1
j_call: TRBJ1-5
d_call: -
cdr3_aa: CSATRTDDSNQPQHF
cdr3_nt: TGCAGCGCCACCCGGACGGATGATAGCAATCAGCCCCAGCATTTT

clone_size: many
v_call: TRBV24-1
j_call: TRBJ2-5
d_call: -
cdr3_aa: CATSQPIQETQYF
cdr3_nt: TGTGCCACCAGCCAGCCCATCCAAGAGACCCAGTACTTC

clone_size: few
v_call: TRBV20-1
j_call: TRBJ1-1
d_call: -
cdr3_aa: CSASSPWDTEAFF
cdr3_nt: TGCAGTGCTAGTTCCCCTTGGGACACTGAAGCTTTCTTT

clone_size: many
v_call: TRBV5-1
j_call: TRBJ2-1
d_call: -
cdr3_aa: CASSLQAPDNEQFF
cdr3_nt: TGCGCCAGCAGCTTGCAGGCGCCCGACAATGAGCAGTTCTTC

clone_size: few
v_call: TRBV12-5
j_call: TRBJ2-1
d_call: TRBD2
cdr3_aa: CASGFPSGRIVGEQFF
cdr3_nt: TGTGCTAGTGGTTTTCCCAGCGGGAGGATCGTCGGTGAGCAGTTCTTC

clone_size: few
v_call: TRBV20-1
j_call: TRBJ2-5
d_call: TRBD2
cdr3_aa: CSAKGLAGTQETQYF
cdr3_nt: TGCAGTGCTAAGGGACTAGCGGGTACACAAGAGACCCAGTACTTC

clone_size: -
v_call: TRBV5-1
j_call: TRBJ2-5
d_call: TRBD2
cdr3_aa: CASSLNGRAPGETQYF
cdr3_nt: TGCGCCAGCAGCTTGAACGGGAGGGCCCCAGGAGAGACCCAGTACTTC

clone_size: -
v_call: TRBV6-2/TRBV6-3
j_call: TRBJ2-1
d_call: -
cdr3_aa: CASSHRDNEQFF
cdr3_nt: TGTGCCAGCAGCCACCGGGACAATGAGCAGTTCTTC

clone_size: few
v_call: TRBV5-1
j_call: TRBJ2-3
d_call: -
cdr3_aa: CASSAGSDTQYF
cdr3_nt: TGCGCCAGCAGTGCAGGGTCAGATACGCAGTATTTT

clone_size: once
v_call: TRBV29-1
j_call: TRBJ2-7
d_call: TRBD1
cdr3_aa: CSGGQGSGYEQYF
cdr3_nt: TGCAGCGGGGGACAGGGTAGCGGCTACGAGCAGTACTTC

clone_size: few
v_call: TRBV29-1
j_call: TRBJ2-7
d_call: TRBD2
cdr3_aa: CSVPSGVSGLTYEQYF
cdr3_nt: TGCAGCGTTCCCTCGGGGGTTAGCGGGCTGACCTACGAGCAGTACTTC

clone_size: -
v_call: TRBV4-2
j_call: TRBJ2-2
d_call: TRBD1
cdr3_aa: CASSRTDRDNTGELFF
cdr3_nt: TGTGCCAGCAGCCGAACCGACAGGGATAACACCGGGGAGCTGTTTTTT

clone_size: few
v_call: TRBV29-1
j_call: TRBJ1-2
d_call: TRBD1
cdr3_aa: CSVDGTGAINYGYTF
cdr3_nt: TGCAGCGTTGATGGGACAGGGGCAATAAACTATGGCTACACCTTC

clone_size: -
v_call: TRBV6-1
j_call: TRBJ2-2
d_call: TRBD2
cdr3_aa: CASSRPSGEGELFF
cdr3_nt: TGTGCCAGCAGTCGTCCTAGCGGAGAGGGGGAGCTGTTTTTT

clone_size: -
v_call: TRBV24-1
j_call: TRBJ2-3
d_call: -
cdr3_aa: CATSDGTSDTDTQYF
cdr3_nt: TGTGCCACCAGTGACGGGACATCCGACACAGATACGCAGTATTTT

clone_size: -
v_call: TRBV6-1
j_call: TRBJ1-3
d_call: -
cdr3_aa: CASRGARDGTIYF
cdr3_nt: TGTGCCAGCAGAGGGGCGAGAGATGGCACCATATATTTT

clone_size: few
v_call: TRBV27
j_call: TRBJ1-4
d_call: -
cdr3_aa: CASRRNRVGTEKLFF
cdr3_nt: TGTGCCAGCAGGCGAAACAGGGTGGGGACTGAAAAACTGTTTTTT

clone_size: few
v_call: TRBV29-1
j_call: TRBJ2-7
d_call: -
cdr3_aa: CSTGTAYEQYF
cdr3_nt: TGCAGCACTGGGACGGCCTACGAGCAGTACTTC

clone_size: -
v_call: TRBV7-7
j_call: TRBJ2-1
d_call: -
cdr3_aa: CASSSDSSNEQFF
cdr3_nt: TGTGCCAGCAGCTCGGACTCCTCAAATGAGCAGTTCTTC

clone_size: -
v_call: TRBV7-9
j_call: TRBJ2-7
d_call: TRBD1
cdr3_aa: CASRDLTGGSTHEQYF
cdr3_nt: TGTGCCAGCAGGGACCTTACAGGGGGCAGTACCCACGAGCAGTACTTC

clone_size: -
v_call: TRBV3-1
j_call: TRBJ2-5
d_call: -
cdr3_aa: CASSQGRQGETQYF
cdr3_nt: TGTGCCAGCAGCCAAGGCCGCCAGGGAGAGACCCAGTACTTC

clone_size: -
v_call: TRBV11-2
j_call: TRBJ2-5
d_call: -
cdr3_aa: CASSHPPDFTPYF
cdr3_nt: TGTGCCAGCAGCCACCCCCCCGACTTCACTCCGTACTTC

clone_size: -
v_call: TRBV3-1
j_call: TRBJ2-7
d_call: TRBD2
cdr3_aa: CASSPETSGGSSYEQYF
cdr3_nt: TGTGCCAGCAGCCCGGAGACTAGCGGGGGTTCCTCCTACGAGCAGTACTTC

clone_size: many
v_call: TRBV7-2
j_call: TRBJ2-2
d_call: -
cdr3_aa: CASSLLGFRELFF
cdr3_nt: TGTGCCAGCAGCTTATTGGGATTCCGGGAGCTGTTTTTT

clone_size: -
v_call: TRBV20-1
j_call: TRBJ1-6
d_call: -
cdr3_aa: CSAERGYNSPLHF
cdr3_nt: TGCAGTGCTGAACGGGGGTATAATTCACCCCTCCACTTT

clone_size: many
v_call: TRBV6-6
j_call: TRBJ2-5
d_call: -
cdr3_aa: CASSWVQETQYF
cdr3_nt: TGTGCCAGCAGTTGGGTACAAGAGACCCAGTACTTC

clone_size: -
v_call: TRBV18
j_call: TRBJ2-7
d_call: -
cdr3_aa: CASSRGAGEQYF
cdr3_nt: TGTGCCAGCTCCCGGGGAGCGGGCGAGCAGTACTTC

clone_size: -
v_call: TRBV7-3
j_call: TRBJ2-1
d_call: -
cdr3_aa: CASSKTGIVNEQFF
cdr3_nt: TGTGCCAGCAGCAAGACAGGTATTGTCAATGAGCAGTTCTTC

clone_size: many
v_call: TRBV20-1
j_call: TRBJ2-7
d_call: TRBD2
cdr3_aa: CSARDLSGSGYEQYF
cdr3_nt: TGCAGTGCTAGAGATTTGAGCGGGAGTGGGTACGAGCAGTACTTC

clone_size: -
v_call: TRBV11-2
j_call: TRBJ2-2
d_call: TRBD2
cdr3_aa: CASSFASGRGTGELFF
cdr3_nt: TGTGCCAGCAGCTTTGCTAGCGGGAGAGGGACCGGGGAGCTGTTTTTT